Detailed here is one TCR beta chain. The sample is drawn from a study of shared clonotypes between healthy human individuals. This CDR3 is 14 amino acids long. Germline V gives CDR1 SNHLY, CDR2 FYNNEI. V dropped 5 bases and J dropped 4; count of bases not matched to a gene: 4. Generated by immunoSEQ multiplex PCR, the TCRdb table keeps only in-frame clones and is missing some. The repertoire holds a few million clones, under 97% seen once, with 0.1% to 0.15% in the top ten. The receptor was isolated from a man aged 18 to 35 in good health. Sequencing input: naive CD4+ T cells sorted from blood. Subset reported: CD45RA+ positively selected. The chain couples TRBV2 to TRBJ2-7; 11 bases are shared with TRBD2. CDR3 DNA: TGTGCCAGCAGTCTAGCGGGAGGCCCTTACGAGCAGTACTTC. Protein: CASSLAGGPYEQYF.